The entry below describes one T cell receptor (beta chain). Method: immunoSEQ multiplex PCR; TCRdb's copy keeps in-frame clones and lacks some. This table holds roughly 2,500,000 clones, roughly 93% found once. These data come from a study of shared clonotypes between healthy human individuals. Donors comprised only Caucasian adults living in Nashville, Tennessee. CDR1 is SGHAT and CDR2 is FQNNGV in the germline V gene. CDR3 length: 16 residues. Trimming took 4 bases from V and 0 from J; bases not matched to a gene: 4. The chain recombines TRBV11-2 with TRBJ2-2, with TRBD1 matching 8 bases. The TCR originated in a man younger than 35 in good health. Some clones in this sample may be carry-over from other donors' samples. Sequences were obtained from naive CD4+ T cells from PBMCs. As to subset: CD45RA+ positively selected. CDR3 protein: CASSSRQGTNTGELFF. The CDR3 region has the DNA TGTGCCAGCAGCTCCCGACAGGGGACGAACACCGGGGAGCTGTTTTTT.